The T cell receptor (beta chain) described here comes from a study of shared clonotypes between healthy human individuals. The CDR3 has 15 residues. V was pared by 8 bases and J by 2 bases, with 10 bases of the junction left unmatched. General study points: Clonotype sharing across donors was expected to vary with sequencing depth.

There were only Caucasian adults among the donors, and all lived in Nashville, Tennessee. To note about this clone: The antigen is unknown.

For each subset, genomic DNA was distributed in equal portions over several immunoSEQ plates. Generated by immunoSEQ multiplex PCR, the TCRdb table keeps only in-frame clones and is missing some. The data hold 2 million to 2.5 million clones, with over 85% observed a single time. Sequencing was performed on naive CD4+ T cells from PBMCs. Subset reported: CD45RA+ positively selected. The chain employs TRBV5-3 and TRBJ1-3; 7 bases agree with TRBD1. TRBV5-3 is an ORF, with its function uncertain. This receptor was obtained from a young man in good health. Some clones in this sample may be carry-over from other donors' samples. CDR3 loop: CASRPGGMAGNTIYF. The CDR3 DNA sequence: TGTGCCAGCAGGCCAGGGGGAATGGCTGGAAACACCATATATTTT.